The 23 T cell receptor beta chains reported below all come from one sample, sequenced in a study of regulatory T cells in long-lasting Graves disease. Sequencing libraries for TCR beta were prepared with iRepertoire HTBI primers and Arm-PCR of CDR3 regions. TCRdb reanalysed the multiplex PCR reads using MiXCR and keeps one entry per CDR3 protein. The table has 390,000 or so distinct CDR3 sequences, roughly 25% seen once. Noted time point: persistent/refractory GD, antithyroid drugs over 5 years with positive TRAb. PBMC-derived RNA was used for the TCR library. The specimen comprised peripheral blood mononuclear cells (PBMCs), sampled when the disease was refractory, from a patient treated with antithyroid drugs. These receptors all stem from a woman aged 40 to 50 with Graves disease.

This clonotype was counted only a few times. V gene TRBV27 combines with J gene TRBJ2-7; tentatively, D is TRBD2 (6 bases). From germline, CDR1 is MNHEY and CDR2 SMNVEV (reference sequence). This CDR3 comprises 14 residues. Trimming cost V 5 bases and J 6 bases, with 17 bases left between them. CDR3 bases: TGTGCCAGCAGTGATTCGGGGGAGTTGGGCGAGCAGTACTTC. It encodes CASSDSGELGEQYF.

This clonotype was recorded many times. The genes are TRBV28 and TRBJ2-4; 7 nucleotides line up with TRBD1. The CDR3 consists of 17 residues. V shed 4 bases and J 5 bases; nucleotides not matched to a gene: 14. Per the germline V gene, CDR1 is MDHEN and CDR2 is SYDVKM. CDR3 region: CASSSTTRGLIQNIQYF. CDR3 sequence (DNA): TGTGCCAGCAGTTCTACAACCAGGGGGTTAATCCAAAACATTCAGTACTTC.

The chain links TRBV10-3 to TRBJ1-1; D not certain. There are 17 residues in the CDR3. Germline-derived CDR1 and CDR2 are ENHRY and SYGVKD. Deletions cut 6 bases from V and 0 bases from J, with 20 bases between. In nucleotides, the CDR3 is TGTGCCATCAGCCCCCGACGGACTCTAGCCATGAACACTGAAGCTTTCTTT. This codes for CAISPRRTLAMNTEAFF.

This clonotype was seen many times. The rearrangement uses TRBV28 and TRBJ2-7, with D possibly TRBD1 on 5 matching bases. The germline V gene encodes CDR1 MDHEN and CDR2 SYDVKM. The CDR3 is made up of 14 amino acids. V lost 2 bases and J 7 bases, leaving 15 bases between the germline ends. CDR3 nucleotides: TGTGCCAGCAGTTTAGGTCAGGGTAAACATGAGCAGTACTTC. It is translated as CASSLGQGKHEQYF.

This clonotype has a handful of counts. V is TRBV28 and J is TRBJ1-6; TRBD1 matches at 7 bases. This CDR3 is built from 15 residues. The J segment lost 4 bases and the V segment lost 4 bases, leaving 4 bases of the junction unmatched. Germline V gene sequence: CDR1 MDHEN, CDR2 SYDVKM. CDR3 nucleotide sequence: TGTGCCAGCAGTTCGGGACAGATATATAATTCACCCCTCCACTTT. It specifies CASSSGQIYNSPLHF.

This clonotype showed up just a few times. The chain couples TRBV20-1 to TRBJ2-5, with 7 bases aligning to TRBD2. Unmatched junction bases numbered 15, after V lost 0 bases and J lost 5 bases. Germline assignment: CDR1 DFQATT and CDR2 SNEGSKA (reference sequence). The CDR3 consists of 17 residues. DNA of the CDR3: TGCAGTGCTAGAGATCCGGGACCTAGCGGAGGGAGGGAGACCCAGTACTTC. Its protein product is CSARDPGPSGGRETQYF.

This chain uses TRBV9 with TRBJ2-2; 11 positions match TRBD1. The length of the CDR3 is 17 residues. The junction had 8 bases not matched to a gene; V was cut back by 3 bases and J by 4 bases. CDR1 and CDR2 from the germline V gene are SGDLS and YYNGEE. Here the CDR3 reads CASSERTGGDSTGELFF. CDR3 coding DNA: TGTGCCAGCAGCGAGCGGACAGGGGGCGATAGCACCGGGGAGCTGTTTTTT.

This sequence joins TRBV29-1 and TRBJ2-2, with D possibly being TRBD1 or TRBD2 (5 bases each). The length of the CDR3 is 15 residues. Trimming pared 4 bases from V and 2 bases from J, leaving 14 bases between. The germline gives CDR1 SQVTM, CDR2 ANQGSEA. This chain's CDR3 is CSVVPGTGNTGELFF. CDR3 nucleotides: TGCAGCGTTGTCCCCGGGACGGGAAACACCGGGGAGCTGTTTTTT.

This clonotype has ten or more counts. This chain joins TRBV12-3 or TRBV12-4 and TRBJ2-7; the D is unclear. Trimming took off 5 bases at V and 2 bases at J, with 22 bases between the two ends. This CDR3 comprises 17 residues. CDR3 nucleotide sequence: TGTGCCAGCAGTCTTAGAAAAGGGCCCAAACCTGCCTACGAGCAGTACTTC. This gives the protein CASSLRKGPKPAYEQYF.

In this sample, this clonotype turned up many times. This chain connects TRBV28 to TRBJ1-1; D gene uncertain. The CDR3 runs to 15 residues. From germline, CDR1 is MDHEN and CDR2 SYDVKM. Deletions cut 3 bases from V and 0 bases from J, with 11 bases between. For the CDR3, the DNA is TGTGCCAGCAGTTTGTGGGCTAAGGTGAACACTGAAGCTTTCTTT. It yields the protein CASSLWAKVNTEAFF.

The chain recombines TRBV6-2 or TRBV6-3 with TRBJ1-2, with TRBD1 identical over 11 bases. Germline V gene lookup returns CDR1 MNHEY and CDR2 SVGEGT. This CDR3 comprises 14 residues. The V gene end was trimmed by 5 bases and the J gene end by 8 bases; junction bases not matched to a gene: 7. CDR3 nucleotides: TGTGCCAGCAGTAGGACAGGGGGCCGGCGGGGCTACACCTTC. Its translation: CASSRTGGRRGYTF.

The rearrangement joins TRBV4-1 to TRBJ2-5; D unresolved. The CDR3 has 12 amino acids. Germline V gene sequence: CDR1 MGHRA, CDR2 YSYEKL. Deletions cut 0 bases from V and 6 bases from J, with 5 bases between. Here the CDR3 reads CASSQDKKTQYF. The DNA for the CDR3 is TGCGCCAGCAGCCAAGATAAAAAGACCCAGTACTTC.

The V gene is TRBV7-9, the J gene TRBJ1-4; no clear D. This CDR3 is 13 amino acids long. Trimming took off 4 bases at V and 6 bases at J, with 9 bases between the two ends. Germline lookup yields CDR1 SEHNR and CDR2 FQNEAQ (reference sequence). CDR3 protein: CASSSGMDEKLFF. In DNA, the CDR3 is TGTGCCAGCAGCTCGGGCATGGATGAAAAACTGTTTTTT.

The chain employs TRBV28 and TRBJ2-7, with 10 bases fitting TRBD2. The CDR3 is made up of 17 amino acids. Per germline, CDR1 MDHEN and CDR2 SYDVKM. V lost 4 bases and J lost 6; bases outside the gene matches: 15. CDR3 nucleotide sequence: TGTGCCAGCAGTTCCCCTAGCGGGAGAAAATTGGGAGGCGAGCAGTACTTC. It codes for CASSSPSGRKLGGEQYF.

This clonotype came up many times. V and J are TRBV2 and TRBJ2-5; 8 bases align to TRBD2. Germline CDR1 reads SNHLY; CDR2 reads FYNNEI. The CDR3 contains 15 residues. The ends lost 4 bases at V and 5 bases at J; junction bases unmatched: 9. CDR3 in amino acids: CASSGEAGAWETQYF. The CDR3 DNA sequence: TGTGCCAGCAGTGGAGAAGCGGGAGCTTGGGAGACCCAGTACTTC. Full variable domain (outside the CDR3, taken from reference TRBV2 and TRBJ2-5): EPEVTQTPSHQVTQMGQEVILRCVPISNHLYFYWYRQILGQKVEFLVSFYNNEISEKSEIFDDQFSVERPDGSNFTLKIRSTKLEDSAMYFCASSGEAGAWETQYFGPGTRLLVL.

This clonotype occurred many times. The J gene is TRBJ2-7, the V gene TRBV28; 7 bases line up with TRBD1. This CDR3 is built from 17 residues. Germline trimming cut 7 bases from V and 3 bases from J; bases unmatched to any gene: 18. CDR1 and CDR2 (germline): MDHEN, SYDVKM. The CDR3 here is CASNRKGSTGRVYEQYF. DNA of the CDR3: TGTGCCAGCAATCGCAAGGGGTCGACAGGGCGGGTCTACGAGCAGTACTTC.

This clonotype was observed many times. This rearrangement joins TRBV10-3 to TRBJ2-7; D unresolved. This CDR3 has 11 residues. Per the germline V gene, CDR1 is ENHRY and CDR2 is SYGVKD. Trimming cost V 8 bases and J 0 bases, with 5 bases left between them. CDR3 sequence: CAIGSSYEQYF. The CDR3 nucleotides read TGTGCCATCGGCAGCTCCTACGAGCAGTACTTC.

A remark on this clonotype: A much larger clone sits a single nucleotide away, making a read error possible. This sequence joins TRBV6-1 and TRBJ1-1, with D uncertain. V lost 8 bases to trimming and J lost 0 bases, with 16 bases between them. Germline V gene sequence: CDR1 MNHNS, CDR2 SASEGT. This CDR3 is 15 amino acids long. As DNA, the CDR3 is TGTGCCAGCCCGGAGAGCGGACTCATGAACACTGAAGCTTTCTTT. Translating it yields CASPESGLMNTEAFF.

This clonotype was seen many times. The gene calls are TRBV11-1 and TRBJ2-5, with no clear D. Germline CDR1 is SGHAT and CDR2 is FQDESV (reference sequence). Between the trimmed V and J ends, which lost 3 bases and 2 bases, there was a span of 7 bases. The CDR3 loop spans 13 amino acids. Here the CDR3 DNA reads TGTGCCAGCAGCTTGGCGAGACAAGAGACCCAGTACTTC. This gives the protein CASSLARQETQYF.

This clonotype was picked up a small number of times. As DNA, the CDR3 is TGTGCCAGCAGTTCGTACCGGACCCCGACTGGAAACACCATATATTTT. This sequence encodes CASSSYRTPTGNTIYF. The chain combines TRBV6-5 with TRBJ1-3; unclear D gene. The CDR3 covers 16 residues. The V gene lost 4 bases and the J gene lost 2 bases, with 15 bases spanning the gap. Germline-derived CDR1 and CDR2 are MNHEY and SVGAGI.

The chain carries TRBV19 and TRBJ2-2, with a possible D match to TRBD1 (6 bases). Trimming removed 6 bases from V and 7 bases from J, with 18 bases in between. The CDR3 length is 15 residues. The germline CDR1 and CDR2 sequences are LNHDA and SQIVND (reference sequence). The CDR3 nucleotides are TGTGCCAGTAGCACCATACAGGGATTCAACGGGGAGCTGTTTTTT. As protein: CASSTIQGFNGELFF.

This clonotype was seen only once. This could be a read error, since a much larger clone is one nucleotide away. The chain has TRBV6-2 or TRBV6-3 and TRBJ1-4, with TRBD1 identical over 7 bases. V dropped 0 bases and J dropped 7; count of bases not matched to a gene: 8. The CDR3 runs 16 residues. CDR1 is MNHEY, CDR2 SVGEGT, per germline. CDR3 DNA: TGTGCCAGCAGTTACTCGATGGACAGGTGGCTTGAAAAACTGTTTTTT. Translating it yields CASSYSMDRWLEKLFF.

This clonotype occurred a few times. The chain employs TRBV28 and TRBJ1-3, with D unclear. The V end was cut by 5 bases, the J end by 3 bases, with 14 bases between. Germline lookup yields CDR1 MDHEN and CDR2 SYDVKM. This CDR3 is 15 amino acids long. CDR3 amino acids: CASSQTRVFGNTIYF. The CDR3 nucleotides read TGTGCCAGCAGTCAAACCCGGGTCTTTGGAAACACCATATATTTT.